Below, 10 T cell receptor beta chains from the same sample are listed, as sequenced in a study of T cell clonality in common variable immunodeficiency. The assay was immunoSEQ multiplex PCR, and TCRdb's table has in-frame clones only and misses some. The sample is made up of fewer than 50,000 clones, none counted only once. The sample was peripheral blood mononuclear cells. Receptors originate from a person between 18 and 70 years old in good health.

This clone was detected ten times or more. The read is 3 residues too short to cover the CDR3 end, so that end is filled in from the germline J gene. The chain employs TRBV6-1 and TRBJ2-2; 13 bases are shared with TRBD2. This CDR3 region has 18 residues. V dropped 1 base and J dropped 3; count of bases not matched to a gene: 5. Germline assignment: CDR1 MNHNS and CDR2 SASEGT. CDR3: CASSEGLAGGSYTGELFF. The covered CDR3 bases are TGTGCCAGCAGTGAAGGACTAGCGGGAGGTTCGTACACCGGGGAG.

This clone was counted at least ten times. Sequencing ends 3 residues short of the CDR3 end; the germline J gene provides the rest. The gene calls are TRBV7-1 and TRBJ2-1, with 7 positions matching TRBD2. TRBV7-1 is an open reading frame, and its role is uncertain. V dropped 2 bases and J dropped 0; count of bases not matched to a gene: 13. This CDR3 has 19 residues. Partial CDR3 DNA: TGTGCCAGCAGCTCACCTAGCGGCCGGGCCCAACCCTCCTACAATGAG. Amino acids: CASSSPSGRAQPSYNE. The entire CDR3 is CASSSPSGRAQPSYNEQFF.

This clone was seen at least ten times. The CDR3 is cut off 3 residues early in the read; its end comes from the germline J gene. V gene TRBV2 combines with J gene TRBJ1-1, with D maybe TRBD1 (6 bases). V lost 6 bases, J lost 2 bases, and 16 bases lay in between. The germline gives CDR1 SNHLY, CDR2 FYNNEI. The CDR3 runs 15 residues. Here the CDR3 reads CASRLGGAANTEAFF. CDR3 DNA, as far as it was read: TGTGCCAGCAGGTTGGGGGGGGCGGCTAACACTGAA.

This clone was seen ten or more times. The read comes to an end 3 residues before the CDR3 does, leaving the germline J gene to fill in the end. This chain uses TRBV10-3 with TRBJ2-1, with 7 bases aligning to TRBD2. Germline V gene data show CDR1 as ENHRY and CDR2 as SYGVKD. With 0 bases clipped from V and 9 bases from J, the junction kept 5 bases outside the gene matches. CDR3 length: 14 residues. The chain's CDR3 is CAISESLSGGEQFF. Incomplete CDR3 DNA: TGTGCCATCAGTGAGTCGCTCTCGGGGGGTGAG.

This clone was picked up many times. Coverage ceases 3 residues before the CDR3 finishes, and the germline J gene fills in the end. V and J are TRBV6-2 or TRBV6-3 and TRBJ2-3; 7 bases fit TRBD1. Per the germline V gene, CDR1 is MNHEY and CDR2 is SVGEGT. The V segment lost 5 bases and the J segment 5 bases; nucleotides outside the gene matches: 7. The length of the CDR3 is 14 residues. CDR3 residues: CASSPRTGGDTQYF. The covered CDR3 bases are TGTGCCAGCAGTCCTCGGACAGGTGGAGATACG.

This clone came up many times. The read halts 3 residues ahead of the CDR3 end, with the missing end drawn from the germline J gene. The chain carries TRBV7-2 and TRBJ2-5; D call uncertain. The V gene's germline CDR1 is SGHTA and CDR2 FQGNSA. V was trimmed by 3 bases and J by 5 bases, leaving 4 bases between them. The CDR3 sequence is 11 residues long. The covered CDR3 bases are TGTGCCAGCAGCTTCGGGGAGACC. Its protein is CASSFGET. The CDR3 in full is CASSFGETQYF. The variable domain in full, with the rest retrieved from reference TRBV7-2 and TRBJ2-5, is GAGVSQSPSNKVTEKGKDVELRCDPISGHTALYWYRQSLGQGLEFLIYFQGNSAPDKSGLPSDRFSAERTGGSVSTLTIQRTQQEDSAVYLCASSFGETQYFGPGTRLLVL.

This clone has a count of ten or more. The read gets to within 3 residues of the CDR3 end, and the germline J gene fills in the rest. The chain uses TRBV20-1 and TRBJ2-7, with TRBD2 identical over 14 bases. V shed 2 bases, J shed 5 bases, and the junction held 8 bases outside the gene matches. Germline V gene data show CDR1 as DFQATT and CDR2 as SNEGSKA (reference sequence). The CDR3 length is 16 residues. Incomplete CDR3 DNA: TGCAGTGCTAGATTTTTGCGGGGACTAGCGGGAGACGAG. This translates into CSARFLRGLAGDE. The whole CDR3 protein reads CSARFLRGLAGDEQYF.

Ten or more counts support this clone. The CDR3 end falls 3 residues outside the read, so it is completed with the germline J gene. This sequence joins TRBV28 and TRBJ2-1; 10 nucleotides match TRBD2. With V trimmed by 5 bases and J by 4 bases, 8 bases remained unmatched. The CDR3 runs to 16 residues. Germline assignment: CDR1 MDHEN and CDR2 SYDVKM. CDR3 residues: CASSRKTSGLYNEQFF. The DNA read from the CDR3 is TGTGCCAGCAGTAGAAAGACTAGCGGGTTATACAATGAG.

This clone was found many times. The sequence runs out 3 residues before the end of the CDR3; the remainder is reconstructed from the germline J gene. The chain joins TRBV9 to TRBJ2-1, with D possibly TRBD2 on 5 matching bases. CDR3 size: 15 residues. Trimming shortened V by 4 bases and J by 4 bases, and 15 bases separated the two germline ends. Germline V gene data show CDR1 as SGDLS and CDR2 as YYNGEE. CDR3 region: CASSSLEDFYNEQFF. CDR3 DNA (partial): TGTGCCAGCAGCTCCCTTGAGGACTTTTACAATGAG.

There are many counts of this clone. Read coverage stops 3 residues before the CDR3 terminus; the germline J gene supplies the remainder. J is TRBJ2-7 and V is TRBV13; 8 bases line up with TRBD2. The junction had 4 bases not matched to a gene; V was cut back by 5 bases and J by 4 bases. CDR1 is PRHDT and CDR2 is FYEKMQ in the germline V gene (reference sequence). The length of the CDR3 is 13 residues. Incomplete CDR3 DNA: TGTGCCAGCAGCCCTCAGCGGGGGTACGAG. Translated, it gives CASSPQRGYE. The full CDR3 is CASSPQRGYEQYF.